Many counts were recorded for the clone carrying this T cell receptor (beta chain). The TCR beta library used iRepertoire HTBI primers with Arm-PCR amplification of CDR3. Each CDR3 protein is one row after TCRdb ran MiXCR on the multiplex PCR reads. The sample contains approximately 350,000 distinct CDR3 sequences, approximately 12% of which appear only once. This specimen comes from a study of regulatory T cells in long-lasting Graves disease. V was trimmed by 4 bases and J by 0 bases, leaving 7 bases between them. CDR3 length: 13 amino acids. CDR1 and CDR2 (germline): LGHDT, YNNKEL (reference sequence). Indicated time point: newly diagnosed GD, antithyroid drugs for less than 3 months. RNA from PBMCs was the source of the TCR library. The sample was also linked to a second study, of T cells in Graves' hyperthyroidism and ophthalmopathy.

This sample comprised peripheral blood mononuclear cells (PBMCs), obtained at new diagnosis, from a patient treated with antithyroid drugs. The chain combines TRBV3-1 with TRBJ2-7, with D possibly matching TRBD1 (5 bases). This TCR was recovered from a woman between 18 and 29 years old with Graves disease. The CDR3 sequence is CASSLRGSYEQYF. The CDR3, as DNA: TGTGCCAGCAGCCTAAGGGGCTCCTACGAGCAGTACTTC.